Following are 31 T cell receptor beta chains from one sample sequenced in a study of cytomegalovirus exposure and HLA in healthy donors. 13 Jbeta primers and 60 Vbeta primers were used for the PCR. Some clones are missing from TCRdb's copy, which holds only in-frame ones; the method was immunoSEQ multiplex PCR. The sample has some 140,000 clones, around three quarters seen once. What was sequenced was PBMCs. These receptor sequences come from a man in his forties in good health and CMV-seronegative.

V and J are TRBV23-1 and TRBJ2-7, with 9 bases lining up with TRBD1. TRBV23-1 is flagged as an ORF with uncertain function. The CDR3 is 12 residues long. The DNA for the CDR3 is TGCGCTATCGGGACAGGGAAAAACGAGCAGTACTTC. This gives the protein CAIGTGKNEQYF.

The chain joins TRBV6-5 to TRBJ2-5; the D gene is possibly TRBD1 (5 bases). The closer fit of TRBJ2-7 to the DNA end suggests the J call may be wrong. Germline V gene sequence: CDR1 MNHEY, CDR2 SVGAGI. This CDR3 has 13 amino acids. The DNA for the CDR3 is TGTGCCAGCAGCAGGGATTCGAGGTACGAGCAGTACTTC. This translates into CASSRDSRYEQYF.

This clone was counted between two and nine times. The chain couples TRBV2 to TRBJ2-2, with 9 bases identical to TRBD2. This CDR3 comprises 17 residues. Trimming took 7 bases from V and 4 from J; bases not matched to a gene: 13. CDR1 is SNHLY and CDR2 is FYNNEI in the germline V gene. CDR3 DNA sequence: TGTGCCAGCACCGAATCCCCGGCGGGGGGGAGCACCGGGGAGCTGTTTTTT. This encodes CASTESPAGGSTGELFF.

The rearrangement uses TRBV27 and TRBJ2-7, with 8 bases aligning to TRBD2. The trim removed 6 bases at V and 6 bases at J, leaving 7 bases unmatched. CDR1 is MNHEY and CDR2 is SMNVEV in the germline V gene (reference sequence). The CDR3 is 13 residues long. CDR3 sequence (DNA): TGTGCCAGCAGACACCAAAGCGGGGGCGAGCAGTACTTC. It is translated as CASRHQSGGEQYF.

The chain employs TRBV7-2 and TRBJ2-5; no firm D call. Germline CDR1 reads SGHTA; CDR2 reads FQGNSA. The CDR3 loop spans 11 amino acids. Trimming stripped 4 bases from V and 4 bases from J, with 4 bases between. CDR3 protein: CASSSLETQYF. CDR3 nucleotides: TGTGCCAGCAGCTCGTTAGAGACCCAGTACTTC.

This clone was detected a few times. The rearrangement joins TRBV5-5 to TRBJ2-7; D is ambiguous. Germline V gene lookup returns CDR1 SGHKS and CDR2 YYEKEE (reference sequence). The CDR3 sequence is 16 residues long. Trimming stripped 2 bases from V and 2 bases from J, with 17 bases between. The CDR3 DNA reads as TGTGCCAGCAGCTTCCCCCCAGATGGGCTTCCCTACGAGCAGTACTTC. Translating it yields CASSFPPDGLPYEQYF.

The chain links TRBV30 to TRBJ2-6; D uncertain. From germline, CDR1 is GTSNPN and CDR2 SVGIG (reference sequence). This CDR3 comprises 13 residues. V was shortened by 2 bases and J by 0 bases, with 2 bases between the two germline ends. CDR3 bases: TGTGCCTGGAGTTACTCTGGGGCCAACGTCCTGACTTTC. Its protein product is CAWSYSGANVLTF.

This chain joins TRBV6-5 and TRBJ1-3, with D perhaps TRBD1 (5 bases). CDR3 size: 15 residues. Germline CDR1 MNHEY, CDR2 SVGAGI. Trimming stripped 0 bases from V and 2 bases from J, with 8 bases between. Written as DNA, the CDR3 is TGTGCCAGCAGTTACTCCGCAGGGACTGGAAACACCATATATTTT. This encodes CASSYSAGTGNTIYF.

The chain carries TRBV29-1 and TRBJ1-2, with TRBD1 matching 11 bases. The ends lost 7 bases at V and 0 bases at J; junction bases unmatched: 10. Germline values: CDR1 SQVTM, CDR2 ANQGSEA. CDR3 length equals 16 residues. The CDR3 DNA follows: TGCAGCGGGACAGGGGGCGTTGACCACCCTAACTATGGCTACACCTTC. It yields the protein CSGTGGVDHPNYGYTF.

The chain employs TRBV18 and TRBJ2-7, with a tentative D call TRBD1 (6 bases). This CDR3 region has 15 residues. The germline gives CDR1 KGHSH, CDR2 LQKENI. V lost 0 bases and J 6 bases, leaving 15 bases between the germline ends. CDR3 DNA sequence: TGTGCCAGCTCACCACCGGCACAGGGACGTCGCGAGCAGTACTTC. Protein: CASSPPAQGRREQYF.

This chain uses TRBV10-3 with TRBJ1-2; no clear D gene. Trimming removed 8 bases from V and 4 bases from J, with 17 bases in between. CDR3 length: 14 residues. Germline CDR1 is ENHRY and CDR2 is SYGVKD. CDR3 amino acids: CAIGTAAPPYGYTF. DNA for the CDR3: TGTGCCATCGGAACAGCCGCACCCCCCTATGGCTACACCTTC.

Written as DNA, the CDR3 is TGCGCCAGCAGCTTCAGACAGGGGTACTACGAGCAGTACTTC. The encoded protein is CASSFRQGYYEQYF. The chain couples TRBV5-1 to TRBJ2-7; 8 bases align to TRBD1. With 2 bases clipped from V and 3 bases from J, the junction kept 4 bases outside the gene matches. CDR3 length equals 14 residues. Per the germline V gene, CDR1 is SGHRS and CDR2 is YFSETQ. The whole variable domain, remainder taken from reference TRBV5-1 and TRBJ2-7, is KAGVTQTPRYLIKTRGQQVTLSCSPISGHRSVSWYQQTPGQGLQFLFEYFSETQRNKGNFPGRFSGRQFSNSRSEMNVSTLELGDSALYLCASSFRQGYYEQYFGPGTRLTVT.

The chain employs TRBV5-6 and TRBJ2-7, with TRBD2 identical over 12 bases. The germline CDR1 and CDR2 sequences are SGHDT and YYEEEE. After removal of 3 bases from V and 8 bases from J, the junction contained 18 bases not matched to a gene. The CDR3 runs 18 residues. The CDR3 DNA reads TGTGCCAGCAGCTCGTACACTAGCGGGGGGCCCATTTCGGCGAAGCAGTACTTC. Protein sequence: CASSSYTSGGPISAKQYF.

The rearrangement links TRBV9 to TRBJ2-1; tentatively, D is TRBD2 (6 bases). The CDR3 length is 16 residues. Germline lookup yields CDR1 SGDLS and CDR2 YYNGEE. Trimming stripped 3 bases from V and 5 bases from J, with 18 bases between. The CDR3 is CASSARGTPLDNEQFF. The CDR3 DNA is TGTGCCAGCAGCGCTCGCGGGACCCCTCTGGACAATGAGCAGTTCTTC.

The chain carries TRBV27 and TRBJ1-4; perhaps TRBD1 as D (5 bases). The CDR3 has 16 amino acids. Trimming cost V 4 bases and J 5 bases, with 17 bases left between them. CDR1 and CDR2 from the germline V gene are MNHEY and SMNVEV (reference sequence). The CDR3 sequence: CASSSRHRGENEKLFF. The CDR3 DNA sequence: TGTGCCAGCAGTTCCCGACACCGGGGGGAAAATGAAAAACTGTTTTTT.

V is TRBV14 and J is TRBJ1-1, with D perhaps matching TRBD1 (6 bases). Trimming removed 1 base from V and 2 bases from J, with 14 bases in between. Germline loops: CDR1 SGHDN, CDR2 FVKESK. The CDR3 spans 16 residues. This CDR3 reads CASSQVNRGANTEAFF. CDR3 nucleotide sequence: TGTGCCAGCAGCCAAGTTAACCGGGGGGCCAACACTGAAGCTTTCTTT.

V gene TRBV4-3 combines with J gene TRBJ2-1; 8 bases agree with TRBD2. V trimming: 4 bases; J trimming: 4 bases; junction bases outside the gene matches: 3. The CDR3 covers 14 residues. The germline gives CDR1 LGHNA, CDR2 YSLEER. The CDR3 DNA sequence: TGCGCCAGCAGCCCCGGGGGGGGATACAATGAGCAGTTCTTC. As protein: CASSPGGGYNEQFF.

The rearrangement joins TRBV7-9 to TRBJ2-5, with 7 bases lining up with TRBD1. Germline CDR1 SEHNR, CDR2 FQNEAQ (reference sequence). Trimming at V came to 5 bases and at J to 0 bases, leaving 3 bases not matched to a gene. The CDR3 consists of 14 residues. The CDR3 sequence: CASSLQGYQETQYF. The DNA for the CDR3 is TGTGCCAGCAGCCTACAGGGGTACCAAGAGACCCAGTACTTC.

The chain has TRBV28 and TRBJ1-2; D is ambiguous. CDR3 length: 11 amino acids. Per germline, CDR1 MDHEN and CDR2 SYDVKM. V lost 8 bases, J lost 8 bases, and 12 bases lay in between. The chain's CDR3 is CASGFVGGYTF. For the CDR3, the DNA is TGTGCCAGCGGCTTCGTGGGCGGCTACACCTTC.

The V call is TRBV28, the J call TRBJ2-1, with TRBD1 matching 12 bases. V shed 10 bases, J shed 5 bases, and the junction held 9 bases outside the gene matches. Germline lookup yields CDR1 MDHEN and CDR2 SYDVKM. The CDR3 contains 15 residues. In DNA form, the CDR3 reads TGTGCCACCACCCCCGGGACAGGGGGCAACAATGAGCAGTTCTTC. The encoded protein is CATTPGTGGNNEQFF.

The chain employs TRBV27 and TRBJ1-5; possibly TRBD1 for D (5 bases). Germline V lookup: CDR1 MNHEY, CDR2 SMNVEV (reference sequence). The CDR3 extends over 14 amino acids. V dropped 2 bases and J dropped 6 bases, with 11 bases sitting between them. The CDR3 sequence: CASSLGGGRQPQHF. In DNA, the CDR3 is TGTGCCAGCAGTTTAGGGGGAGGGCGTCAGCCCCAGCATTTT.

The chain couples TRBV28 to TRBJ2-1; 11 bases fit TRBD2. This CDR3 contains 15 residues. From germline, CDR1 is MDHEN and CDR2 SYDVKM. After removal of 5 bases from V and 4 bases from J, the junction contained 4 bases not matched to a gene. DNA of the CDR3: TGTGCCAGCAGTCGAGGGACTAGCGGATACAATGAGCAGTTCTTC. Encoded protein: CASSRGTSGYNEQFF.

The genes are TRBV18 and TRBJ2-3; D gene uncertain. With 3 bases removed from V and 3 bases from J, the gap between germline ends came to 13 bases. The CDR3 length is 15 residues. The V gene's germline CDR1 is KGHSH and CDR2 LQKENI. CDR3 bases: TGTGCCAGCTCACCCTCTTTCGGTAGAACAGATACGCAGTATTTT. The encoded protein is CASSPSFGRTDTQYF.

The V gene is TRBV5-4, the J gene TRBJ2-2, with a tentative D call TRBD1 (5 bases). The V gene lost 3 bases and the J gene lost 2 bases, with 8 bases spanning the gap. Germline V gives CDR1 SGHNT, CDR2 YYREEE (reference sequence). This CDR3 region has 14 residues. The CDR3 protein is CASSSTANTGELFF. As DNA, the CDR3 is TGTGCCAGCAGCTCGACAGCAAACACCGGGGAGCTGTTTTTT.

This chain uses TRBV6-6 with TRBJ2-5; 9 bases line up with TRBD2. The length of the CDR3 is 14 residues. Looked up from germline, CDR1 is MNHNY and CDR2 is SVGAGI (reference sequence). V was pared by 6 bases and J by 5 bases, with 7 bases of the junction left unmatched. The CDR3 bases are TGTGCCAGCAGAATTAGCGGGAGCGAGGAGACCCAGTACTTC. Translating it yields CASRISGSEETQYF.

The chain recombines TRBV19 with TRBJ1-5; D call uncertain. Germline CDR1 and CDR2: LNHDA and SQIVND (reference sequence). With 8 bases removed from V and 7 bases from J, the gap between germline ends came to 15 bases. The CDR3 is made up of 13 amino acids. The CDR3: CASRGGVVQPQHF. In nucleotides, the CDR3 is TGTGCCAGTCGCGGCGGGGTGGTCCAGCCCCAGCATTTT. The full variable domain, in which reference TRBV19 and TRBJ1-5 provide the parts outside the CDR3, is DGGITQSPKYLFRKEGQNVTLSCEQNLNHDAMYWYRQDPGQGLRLIYYSQIVNDFQKGDIAEGYSVSREKKESFPLTVTSAQKNPTAFYLCASRGGVVQPQHFGDGTRLSIL.

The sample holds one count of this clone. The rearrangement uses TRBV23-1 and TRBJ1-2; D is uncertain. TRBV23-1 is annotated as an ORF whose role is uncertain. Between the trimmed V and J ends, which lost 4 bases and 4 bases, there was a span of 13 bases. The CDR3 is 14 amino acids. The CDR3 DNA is TGCGCCAGCAGTCGGTCGGGGTGTGCCTATGGCTACACCTTC. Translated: CASSRSGCAYGYTF.

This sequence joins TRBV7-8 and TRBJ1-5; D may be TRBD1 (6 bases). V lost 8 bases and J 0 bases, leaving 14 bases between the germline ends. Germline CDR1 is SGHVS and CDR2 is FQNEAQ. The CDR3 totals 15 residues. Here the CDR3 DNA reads TGTGCCAGCCGCCTTGGGGGGGCTAGCAATCAGCCCCAGCATTTT. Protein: CASRLGGASNQPQHF.

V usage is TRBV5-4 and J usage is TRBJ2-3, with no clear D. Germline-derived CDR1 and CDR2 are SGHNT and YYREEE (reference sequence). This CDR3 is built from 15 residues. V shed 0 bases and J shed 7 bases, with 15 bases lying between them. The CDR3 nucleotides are TGTGCCAGCAGCTTGGGGAGCGATGGTCGAAATACGCAGTATTTT. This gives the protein CASSLGSDGRNTQYF.

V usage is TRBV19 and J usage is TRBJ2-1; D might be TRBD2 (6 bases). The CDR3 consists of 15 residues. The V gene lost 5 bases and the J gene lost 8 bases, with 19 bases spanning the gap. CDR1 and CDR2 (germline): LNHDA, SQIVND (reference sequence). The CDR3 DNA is TGTGCCAGTAGTGAAACGGGTCCGTGGGGGGATGAGCAGTTCTTC. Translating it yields CASSETGPWGDEQFF.

The CDR3 loop reads CASSVVDSTDTQYF. CDR3 sequence (DNA): TGTGCCAGCAGCGTAGTGGACTCCACAGATACGCAGTATTTT. V gene TRBV9 combines with J gene TRBJ2-3; D perhaps matches TRBD2 (5 bases). The CDR3 loop spans 14 amino acids. Germline V lookup: CDR1 SGDLS, CDR2 YYNGEE. Between the trimmed V and J ends, which lost 0 bases and 2 bases, there was a span of 7 bases.